Below are 6 T cell receptor beta chains sequenced from a single sample in a study of PD-L1 blockade in urothelial cancer. Libraries were prepared by immunoSEQ multiplex PCR; TCRdb keeps only in-frame clonotypes and omits some of them. This table has some 52,000 clones, around 80% appearing once. Time point: pretreatment peripheral blood. The sequencing here drew on PBMCs, taken around atezolizumab (anti-PD-L1) treatment. All receptors derive from a man between 65 and 85 years old with urothelial cancer.

The chain employs TRBV9 and TRBJ2-3; 8 nucleotides line up with TRBD2. The CDR3 loop spans 15 amino acids. The germline CDR1 and CDR2 sequences are SGDLS and YYNGEE. The junction had 1 base not matched to a gene; V was cut back by 0 bases and J by 1 base. Here the CDR3 reads CASSVVTSGTDTQYF. The CDR3 DNA reads as TGTGCCAGCAGCGTAGTGACTAGCGGCACAGATACGCAGTATTTT.

V gene TRBV7-2 combines with J gene TRBJ1-2; possibly TRBD1 for D (6 bases). From germline, CDR1 is SGHTA and CDR2 FQGNSA. CDR3 length: 12 amino acids. For the CDR3, the DNA is TGTGTCTCGGGGGGCCTCGGCTATGGCTACACCTTC. Amino acid sequence: CVSGGLGYGYTF.

This clone has just a few counts. V and J are TRBV5-6 and TRBJ1-1, with 10 bases identical to TRBD1. V was pared by 4 bases and J by 2 bases, with 2 bases of the junction left unmatched. The germline gives CDR1 SGHDT, CDR2 YYEEEE. This CDR3 comprises 14 residues. The CDR3 loop reads CASSGQGVNTEAFF. DNA for the CDR3: TGTGCCAGCAGCGGACAGGGGGTTAACACTGAAGCTTTCTTT.

The chain uses TRBV7-8 and TRBJ2-7; 10 bases line up with TRBD1. In germline, CDR1 is SGHVS, CDR2 FQNEAQ. The CDR3 is made up of 18 amino acids. V shed 2 bases and J 2 bases; nucleotides not matched to a gene: 12. DNA of the CDR3: TGTGCCAGCAGCTTAAATTATCTTCCGGGACAGGGGACCTACGAGCAGTACTTC. Amino acids: CASSLNYLPGQGTYEQYF.

This clone was seen a handful of times. The rearrangement joins TRBV12-5 to TRBJ2-1; D perhaps matches TRBD1 (6 bases). Trimming removed 7 bases at V and 15 bases at J, with 22 bases between. Germline V CDR1 and CDR2: LGHNT, FRNRAP. This CDR3 spans 13 amino acids. The CDR3 protein is CASAISGVPTGFF. CDR3 in DNA: TGTGCTAGTGCCATTTCAGGGGTGCCTACGGGGTTCTTC.

A few counts support this clone. The chain employs TRBV7-8 and TRBJ1-5; no reliable D call. The CDR3 has 14 amino acids. Germline values: CDR1 SGHVS, CDR2 FQNEAQ. V was pared by 6 bases and J by 2 bases, with 11 bases between. The CDR3 spells CASRGSGGNQPQHF. In DNA, the CDR3 is TGTGCCAGCAGGGGCTCAGGCGGCAATCAGCCCCAGCATTTT.